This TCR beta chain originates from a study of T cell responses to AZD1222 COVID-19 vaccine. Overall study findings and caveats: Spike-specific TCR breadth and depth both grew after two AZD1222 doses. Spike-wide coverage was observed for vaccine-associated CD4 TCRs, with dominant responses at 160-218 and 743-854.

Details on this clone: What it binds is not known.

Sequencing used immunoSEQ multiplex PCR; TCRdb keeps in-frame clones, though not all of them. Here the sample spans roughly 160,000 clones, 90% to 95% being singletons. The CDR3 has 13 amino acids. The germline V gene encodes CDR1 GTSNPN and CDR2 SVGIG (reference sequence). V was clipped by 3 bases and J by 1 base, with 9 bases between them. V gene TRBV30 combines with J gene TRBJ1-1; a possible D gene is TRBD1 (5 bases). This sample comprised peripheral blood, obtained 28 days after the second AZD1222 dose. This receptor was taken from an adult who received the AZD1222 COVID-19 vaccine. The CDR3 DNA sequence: TGTGCCTGGAGATACGGGGCGAACACTGAAGCTTTCTTT. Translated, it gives CAWRYGANTEAFF.